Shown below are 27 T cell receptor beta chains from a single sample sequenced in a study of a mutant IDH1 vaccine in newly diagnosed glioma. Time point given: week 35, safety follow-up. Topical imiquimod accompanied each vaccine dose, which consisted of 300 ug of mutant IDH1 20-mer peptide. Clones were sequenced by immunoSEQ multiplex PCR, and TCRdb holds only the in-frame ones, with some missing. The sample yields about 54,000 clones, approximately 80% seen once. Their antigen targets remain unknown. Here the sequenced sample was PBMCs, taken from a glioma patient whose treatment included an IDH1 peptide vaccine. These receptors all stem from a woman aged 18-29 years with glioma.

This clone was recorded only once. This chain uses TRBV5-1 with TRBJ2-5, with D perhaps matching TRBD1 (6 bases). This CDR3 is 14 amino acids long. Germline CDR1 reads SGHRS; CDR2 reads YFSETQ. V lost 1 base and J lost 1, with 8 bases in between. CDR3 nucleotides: TGCGCCAGCAGCTTGTGGGACACCCAAGAGACCCAGTACTTC. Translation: CASSLWDTQETQYF.

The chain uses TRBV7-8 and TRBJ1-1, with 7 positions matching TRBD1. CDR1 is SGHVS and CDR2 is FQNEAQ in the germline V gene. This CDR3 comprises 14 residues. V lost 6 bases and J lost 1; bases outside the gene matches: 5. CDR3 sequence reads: CASRFTGENTEAFF. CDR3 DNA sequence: TGTGCCAGCAGATTCACAGGGGAGAACACTGAAGCTTTCTTT.

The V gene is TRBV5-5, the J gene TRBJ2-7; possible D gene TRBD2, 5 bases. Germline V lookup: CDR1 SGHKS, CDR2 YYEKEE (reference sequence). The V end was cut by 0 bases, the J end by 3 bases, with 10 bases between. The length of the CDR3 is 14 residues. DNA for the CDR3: TGTGCCAGCAGCTTGGTAGGAGGCCGCTACGAGCAGTACTTC. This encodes CASSLVGGRYEQYF.

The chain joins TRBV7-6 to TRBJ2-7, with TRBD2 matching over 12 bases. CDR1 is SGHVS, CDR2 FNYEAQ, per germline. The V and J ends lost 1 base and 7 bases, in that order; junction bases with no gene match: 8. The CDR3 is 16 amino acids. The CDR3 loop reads CASSLGASGGAGEQYF. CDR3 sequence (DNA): TGTGCCAGCAGCTTAGGGGCTAGCGGGGGGGCGGGAGAGCAGTACTTC. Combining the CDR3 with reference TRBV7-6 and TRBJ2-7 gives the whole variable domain GAGVSQSPRYKVTKRGQDVALRCDPISGHVSLYWYRQALGQGPEFLTYFNYEAQQDKSGLPNDRFSAERPEGSISTLTIQRTEQRDSAMYRCASSLGASGGAGEQYFGPGTRLTVT.

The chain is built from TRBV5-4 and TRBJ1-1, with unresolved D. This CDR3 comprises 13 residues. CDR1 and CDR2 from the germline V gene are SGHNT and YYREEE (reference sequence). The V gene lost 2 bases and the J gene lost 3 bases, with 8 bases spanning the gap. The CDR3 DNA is TGTGCCAGCAGCTTCCTCGAGTACACTGAAGCTTTCTTT. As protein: CASSFLEYTEAFF.

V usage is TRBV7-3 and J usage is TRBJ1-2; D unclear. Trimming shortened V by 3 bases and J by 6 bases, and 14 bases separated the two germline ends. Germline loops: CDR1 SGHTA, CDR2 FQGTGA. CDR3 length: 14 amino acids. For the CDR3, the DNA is TGTGCCAGCAGCTTGTGGGCAGGAGGCGATGGCTACACCTTC. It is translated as CASSLWAGGDGYTF.

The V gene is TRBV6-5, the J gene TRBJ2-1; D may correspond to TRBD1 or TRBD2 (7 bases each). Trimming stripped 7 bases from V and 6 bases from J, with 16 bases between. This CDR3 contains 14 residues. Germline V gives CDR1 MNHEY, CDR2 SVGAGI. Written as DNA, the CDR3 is TGTGCCAGCACCAGGGGGGGCGGAGGCAATGAGCAGTTCTTC. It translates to CASTRGGGGNEQFF.

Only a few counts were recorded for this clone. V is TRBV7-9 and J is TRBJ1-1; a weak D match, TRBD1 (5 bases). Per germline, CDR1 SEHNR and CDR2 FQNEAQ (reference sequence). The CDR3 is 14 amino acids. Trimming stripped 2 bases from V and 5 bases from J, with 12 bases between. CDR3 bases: TGTGCCAGCAGCTTAAATCCGCCAGGGACTGAAGCTTTCTTT. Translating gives CASSLNPPGTEAFF.

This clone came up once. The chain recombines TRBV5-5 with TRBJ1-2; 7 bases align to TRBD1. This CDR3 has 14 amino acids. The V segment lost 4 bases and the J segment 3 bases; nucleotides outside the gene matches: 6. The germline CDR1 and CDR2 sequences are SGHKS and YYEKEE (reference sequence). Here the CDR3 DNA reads TGTGCCAGCAGCGTAGGGGGCTTGGACTATGGCTACACCTTC. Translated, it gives CASSVGGLDYGYTF. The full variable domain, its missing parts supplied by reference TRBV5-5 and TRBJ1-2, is DAGVTQSPTHLIKTRGQQVTLRCSPISGHKSVSWYQQVLGQGPQFIFQYYEKEERGRGNFPDRFSARQFPNYSSELNVNALLLGDSALYLCASSVGGLDYGYTFGSGTRLTVV.

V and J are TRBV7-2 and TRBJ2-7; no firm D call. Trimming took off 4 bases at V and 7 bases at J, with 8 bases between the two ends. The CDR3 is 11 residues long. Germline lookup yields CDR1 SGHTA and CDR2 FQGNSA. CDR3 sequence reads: CASSSWQEQYF. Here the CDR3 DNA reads TGTGCCAGCAGCTCCTGGCAGGAGCAGTACTTC.

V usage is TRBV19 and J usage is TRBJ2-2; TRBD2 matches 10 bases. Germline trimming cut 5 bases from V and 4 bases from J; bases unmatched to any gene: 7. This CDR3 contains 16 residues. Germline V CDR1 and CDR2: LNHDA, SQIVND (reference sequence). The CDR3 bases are TGTGCCAGTAGTCCCCTAGCGGGAGAATTCACCGGGGAGCTGTTTTTT. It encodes CASSPLAGEFTGELFF.

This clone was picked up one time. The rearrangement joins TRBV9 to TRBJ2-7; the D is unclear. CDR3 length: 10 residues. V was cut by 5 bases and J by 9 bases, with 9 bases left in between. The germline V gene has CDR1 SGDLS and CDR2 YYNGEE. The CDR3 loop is CASRLFGQYF. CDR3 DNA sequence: TGTGCCAGCAGACTTTTCGGGCAGTACTTC.

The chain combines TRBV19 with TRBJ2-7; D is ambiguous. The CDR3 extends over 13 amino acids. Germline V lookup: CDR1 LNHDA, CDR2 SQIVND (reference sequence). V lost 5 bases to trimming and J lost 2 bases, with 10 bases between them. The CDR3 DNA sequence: TGTGCCAGTAGTGCAGGTCTTCCCTACGAGCAGTACTTC. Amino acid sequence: CASSAGLPYEQYF.

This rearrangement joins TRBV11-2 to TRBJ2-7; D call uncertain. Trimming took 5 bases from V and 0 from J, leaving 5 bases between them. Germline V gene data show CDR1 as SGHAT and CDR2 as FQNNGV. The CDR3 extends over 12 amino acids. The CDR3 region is CASSESSYEQYF. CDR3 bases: TGTGCCAGCAGCGAGAGCTCCTACGAGCAGTACTTC.

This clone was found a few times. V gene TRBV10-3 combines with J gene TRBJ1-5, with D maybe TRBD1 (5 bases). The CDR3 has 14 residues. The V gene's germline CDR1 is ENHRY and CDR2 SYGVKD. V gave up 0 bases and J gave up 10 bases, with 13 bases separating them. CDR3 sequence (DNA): TGTGCCATCAGTGAGTCAGCTATGGGGGAACCCCAGCATTTT. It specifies CAISESAMGEPQHF.

The CDR3 nucleotides are TGTGCCAGCAGAGGGAGCCACCACCCCCTTAGCAATCAGCCCCAGCATTTT. This encodes CASRGSHHPLSNQPQHF. V and J are TRBV7-7 and TRBJ1-5; no definite D call. The germline V and J ends were trimmed by 6 bases and 0 bases, with 18 bases remaining between them. The CDR3 extends over 17 amino acids. CDR1 and CDR2 from the germline V gene are SSHAT and FNYEAQ (reference sequence).

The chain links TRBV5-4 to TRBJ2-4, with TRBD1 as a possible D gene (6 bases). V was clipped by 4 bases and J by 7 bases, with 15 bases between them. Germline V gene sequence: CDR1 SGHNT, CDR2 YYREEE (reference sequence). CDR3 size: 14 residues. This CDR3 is CASSTRTVGNIQYF. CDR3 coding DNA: TGTGCCAGCAGCACTAGGACAGTCGGGAACATTCAGTACTTC.

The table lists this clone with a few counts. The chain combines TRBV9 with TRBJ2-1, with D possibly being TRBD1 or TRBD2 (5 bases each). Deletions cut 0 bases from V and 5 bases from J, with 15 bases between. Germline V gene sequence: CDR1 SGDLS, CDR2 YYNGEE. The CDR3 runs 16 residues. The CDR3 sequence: CASSVDPRGPDNEQFF. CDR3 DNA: TGTGCCAGCAGCGTAGATCCCCGGGGACCTGACAATGAGCAGTTCTTC.

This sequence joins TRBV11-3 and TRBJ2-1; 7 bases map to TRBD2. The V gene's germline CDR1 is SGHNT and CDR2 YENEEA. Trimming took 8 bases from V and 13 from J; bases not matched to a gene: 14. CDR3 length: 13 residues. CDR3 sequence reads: CASLRRESGSQFF. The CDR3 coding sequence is TGTGCCAGCCTTCGGCGGGAGAGTGGCAGTCAGTTCTTC.

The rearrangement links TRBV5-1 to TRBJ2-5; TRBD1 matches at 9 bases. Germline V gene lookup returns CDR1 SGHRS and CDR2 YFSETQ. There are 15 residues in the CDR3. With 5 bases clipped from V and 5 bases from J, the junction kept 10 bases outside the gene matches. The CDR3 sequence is CASRGTGKAGETQYF. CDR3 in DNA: TGCGCCAGCAGAGGGACAGGGAAAGCGGGGGAGACCCAGTACTTC.

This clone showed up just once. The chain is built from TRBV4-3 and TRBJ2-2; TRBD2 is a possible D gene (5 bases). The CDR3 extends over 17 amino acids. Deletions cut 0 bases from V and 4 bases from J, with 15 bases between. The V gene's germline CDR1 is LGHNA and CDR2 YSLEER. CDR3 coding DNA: TGCGCCAGCAGCCAAGATGAGCGGCGCGGGCTCACCGGGGAGCTGTTTTTT. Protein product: CASSQDERRGLTGELFF.

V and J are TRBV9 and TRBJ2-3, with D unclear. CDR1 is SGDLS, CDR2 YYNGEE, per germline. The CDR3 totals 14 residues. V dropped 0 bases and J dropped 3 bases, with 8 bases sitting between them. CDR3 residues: CASSVEVTTDTQYF. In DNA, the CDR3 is TGTGCCAGCAGCGTAGAAGTAACGACAGATACGCAGTATTTT.

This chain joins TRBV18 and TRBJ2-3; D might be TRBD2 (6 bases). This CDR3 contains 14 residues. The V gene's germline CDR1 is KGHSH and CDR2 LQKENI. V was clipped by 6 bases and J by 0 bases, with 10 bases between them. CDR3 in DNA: TGTGCCAGCTCTGGAGGGGCAAGCACAGATACGCAGTATTTT. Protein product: CASSGGASTDTQYF.

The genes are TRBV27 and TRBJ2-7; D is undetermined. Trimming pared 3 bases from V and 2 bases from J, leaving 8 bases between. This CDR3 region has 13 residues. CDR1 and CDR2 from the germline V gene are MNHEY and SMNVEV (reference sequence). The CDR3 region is CASSLGSTYEQYF. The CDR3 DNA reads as TGTGCCAGCAGTTTGGGCAGTACCTACGAGCAGTACTTC.

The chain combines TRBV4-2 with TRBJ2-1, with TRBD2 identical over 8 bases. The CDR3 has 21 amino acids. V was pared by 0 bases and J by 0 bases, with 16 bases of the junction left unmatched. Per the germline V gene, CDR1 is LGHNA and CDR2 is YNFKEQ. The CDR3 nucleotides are TGTGCCAGCAGCCAAGATTGGGGGGGACTAGTAGGGGGGGGCTCCTACAATGAGCAGTTCTTC. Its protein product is CASSQDWGGLVGGGSYNEQFF.

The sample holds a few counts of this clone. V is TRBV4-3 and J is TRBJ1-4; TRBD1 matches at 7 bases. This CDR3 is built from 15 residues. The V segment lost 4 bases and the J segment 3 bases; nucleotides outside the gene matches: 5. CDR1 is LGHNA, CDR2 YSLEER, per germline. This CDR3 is CASSRRDRANEKLFF. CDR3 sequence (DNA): TGCGCCAGCAGCCGACGCGACAGGGCTAATGAAAAACTGTTTTTT.

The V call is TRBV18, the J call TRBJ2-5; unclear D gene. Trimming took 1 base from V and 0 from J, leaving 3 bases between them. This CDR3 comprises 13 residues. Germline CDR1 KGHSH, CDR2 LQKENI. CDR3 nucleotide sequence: TGTGCCAGCTCACCACGGGACCAAGAGACCCAGTACTTC. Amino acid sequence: CASSPRDQETQYF.